A selection of T cell receptor beta chains follows, all from one sample in a study of PD-1 blockade in classical Hodgkin lymphoma. Sequencing was performed with immunoSEQ multiplex PCR; in TCRdb, only in-frame clones are kept and a portion is missing. The data show some 90,000 clones, around 80% seen once. The sequencing here drew on peripheral blood mononuclear cells (PBMCs), taken before the fourth cycle of nivolumab. Receptors originate from a human donor with classical Hodgkin lymphoma. Both conserved end residues are part of each CDR3. Each record gives: clone size, D gene, V gene, J gene, CDR3 DNA, CDR3 protein. A D gene is named only where the DNA matches it firmly. A row's size may be missing; if present it is once, few, many or a size class.

NA	TRBD1	TRBV5-1	TRBJ2-7	TGCGCCAGCAGCTGGGACAGAGGAACTTACGAGCAGTACTTC	CASSWDRGTYEQYF
NA	NA	TRBV6-5	TRBJ1-6	TGTGCCAGCAGTTATTCTAGGACAGCCTTTAGTTCACCCCTCCACTTT	CASSYSRTAFSSPLHF
NA	TRBD1	TRBV19	TRBJ2-1	TGTGCCAGTAGTCTGCCGGGACAGGCGATATACAATGAGCAGTTCTTC	CASSLPGQAIYNEQFF
few	NA	TRBV6-5	TRBJ2-7	TGTGCCAGCAGCCGGGACCATGTCGAGCAGTACTTC	CASSRDHVEQYF
NA	NA	TRBV5-1	TRBJ2-3	TGCGTCAGCAGCCCAGGGGTGGGGACAGATACGCAGTATTTT	CVSSPGVGTDTQYF
NA	NA	TRBV4-1	TRBJ2-5	TGCGCCAGCAGCCAAGATAGGGGACAATGGAGGACCCAGTACTTC	CASSQDRGQWRTQYF
NA	NA	TRBV18	TRBJ2-1	TGTGCCAGCTCACCACCCTCCTCAGGGTACAATGAGCAGTTCTTC	CASSPPSSGYNEQFF
NA	NA	TRBV28	TRBJ2-2	TGTGCCAGCAGACGAGGGATCACCGGGGAGCTGTTTTTT	CASRRGITGELFF
NA	TRBD1	TRBV5-1	TRBJ2-6	TGCGCCAGCAGCAACGGACAGGGGGTGTTCTCTGGGGCCAACGTCCTGACTTTC	CASSNGQGVFSGANVLTF
NA	TRBD2	TRBV5-4	TRBJ2-1	TGTGCCAGCAGCCCGGGTGGGACTAGCGGGGGGTCACAGTTCTTC	CASSPGGTSGGSQFF
NA	NA	TRBV19	TRBJ2-5	TGTGCCAGTAGCATTACTCTTTACGGGTCCGGAGGAGAGACCCAGTACTTC	CASSITLYGSGGETQYF
few	TRBD2	TRBV6-5	TRBJ2-3	TGTGCCAGCAGGAGTAGCGGGGCGGGTGGAGATACGCAGTATTTT	CASRSSGAGGDTQYF
NA	TRBD2	TRBV19	TRBJ2-1	TGTGCCAGTAGTACAGTAGCGTCGGCGGGGGGCCTCTACAATGAGCAGTTCTTC	CASSTVASAGGLYNEQFF
NA	NA	TRBV9	TRBJ2-3	TGTGCCAGCAGCGTAGAGGTGGCCAGTCTTGGTACAGATACGCAGTATTTT	CASSVEVASLGTDTQYF
NA	TRBD1	TRBV7-3	TRBJ2-7	TGTGCCAGCGGGGGACAGACCTACGAGCAGTACTTC	CASGGQTYEQYF
NA	NA	TRBV2	TRBJ1-3	TGTGCCAGCAGTCTGACAGGATCTGGAAACACCATATATTTT	CASSLTGSGNTIYF
once	TRBD2	TRBV7-2	TRBJ2-3	TGTGCCAGCAGAGCTAGCGGTACAGATACGCAGTATTTT	CASRASGTDTQYF
NA	TRBD1	TRBV27	TRBJ1-5	TGTGCCAGCAGTTTATCACAGGGGGCTTGGGAGCCCCAGCATTTT	CASSLSQGAWEPQHF
NA	NA	TRBV7-2	TRBJ2-3	TGTGCCAGCAGCTTAGACAGGGTGACAGATACGCAGTATTTT	CASSLDRVTDTQYF
NA	NA	TRBV25-1	TRBJ2-3	TGTGCCAGCAGTGTATACCGGTGGAGGGACACAGATACGCAGTATTTT	CASSVYRWRDTDTQYF
once	NA	TRBV18	TRBJ2-3	TGTGCCAGCTCACCACGGGGGGCTGGCACAGATACGCAGTATTTT	CASSPRGAGTDTQYF
many	NA	TRBV18	TRBJ1-5	TGTGCCAGCTCACCAGATTTCCGGGGGCTCAATCAGCCCCAGCATTTT	CASSPDFRGLNQPQHF
NA	TRBD2	TRBV6-6	TRBJ2-2	TGTGCCAGCAGTTACGTAGCGGGAGGATCCGGGGAGCTGTTTTTT	CASSYVAGGSGELFF
NA	NA	TRBV21-1	TRBJ2-7	TGTGCCAGCAGCAAAGCGGTGCCGACGGGGGCGGACGAGCAGTACTTC	CASSKAVPTGADEQYF
NA	NA	TRBV6-5	TRBJ2-7	TGTGCCGCCCGTGGTAGCTCCTACGAGCAGTACTTC	CAARGSSYEQYF
NA	TRBD2	TRBV2	TRBJ2-5	TGTGCCAGCAGTATTCTAGCGGGAGTAGGGGAGACCCAGTACTTC	CASSILAGVGETQYF
NA	NA	TRBV6-1	TRBJ2-5	TGTGCCAGCAGTGAAGCCTTGGGGACTCTCCAAGAGACCCAGTACTTC	CASSEALGTLQETQYF
NA	TRBD1	TRBV5-1	TRBJ2-7	TGCGCCAGCAGCATGACAGGGGGCAATTACGAGCAGTACTTC	CASSMTGGNYEQYF
NA	TRBD1	TRBV6-1	TRBJ1-2	TGTGCCAGCAGACCGGACAGGTACCTCGGCTACACCTTC	CASRPDRYLGYTF
NA	TRBD1	TRBV27	TRBJ1-5	TGTGCCAGCAGTTTGGACAGGGATGGACAGCCCCAGCATTTT	CASSLDRDGQPQHF
NA	TRBD2	TRBV27	TRBJ2-2	TGTGCCAGCAGTGTTCGCGGGAGGGCCGGCGGGGAGCTGTTTTTT	CASSVRGRAGGELFF
NA	NA	TRBV2	TRBJ1-2	TGTGCCACCACGGACCTAGGTCCCTATGGCTACACCTTC	CATTDLGPYGYTF
NA	NA	TRBV7-9	TRBJ1-1	TGTGCCAGCAGCCAGCGTTACACCTACACTGAAGCTTTCTTT	CASSQRYTYTEAFF
NA	NA	TRBV18	TRBJ2-7	TGTGCCAGCTCACCACAACGGGGCAGGGATGGCTACGAGCAGTACTTC	CASSPQRGRDGYEQYF
NA	NA	TRBV9	TRBJ2-6	TGTGCCAGCAGCGTTAAGGAGCCGTCTCCAACTGGGGCCAACGTCCTGACTTTC	CASSVKEPSPTGANVLTF
NA	NA	TRBV6-6	TRBJ1-1	TGTGCCAGCAGTTACTCGCGAGGTGGGACTGAAGCTTTCTTT	CASSYSRGGTEAFF
NA	NA	TRBV27	TRBJ1-1	TGTGCCAGCAGTTTATTGACGGGGAACACTGAAGCTTTCTTT	CASSLLTGNTEAFF
NA	TRBD1	TRBV6-6	TRBJ1-2	TGTGCCAGCAGTTACTCGGAGGGGGCGGGTGGCTACACCTTC	CASSYSEGAGGYTF
NA	NA	TRBV28	TRBJ1-1	TGTGCCAGCAGTTCCTTAATAGGGACGGTGAACACTGAAGCTTTCTTT	CASSSLIGTVNTEAFF
NA	TRBD1	TRBV9	TRBJ2-7	TGTGCCAGCAGCGTCACCGGGACAGACTACGAGCAGTACTTC	CASSVTGTDYEQYF
NA	NA	TRBV7-9	TRBJ1-2	TGTGCCAGCAGTCAGGACAGTAACTATGGCTACACCTTC	CASSQDSNYGYTF
NA	TRBD2	TRBV4-2	TRBJ2-5	TGTGCCAGCAGCCAAGAGACTAGCGGGGGCGAGACCCAGTACTTC	CASSQETSGGETQYF
NA	TRBD2	TRBV19	TRBJ2-2	TGTGCCAGTAGTCAGGCGACTAGCCCCGCCGAGACCGGGGAGCTGTTTTTT	CASSQATSPAETGELFF
NA	NA	TRBV4-1	TRBJ2-2	TGCGCCAGCAGCCAAGGGCAGGGTAGTGACACCGGGGAGCTGTTTTTT	CASSQGQGSDTGELFF
NA	TRBD1	TRBV12-5	TRBJ1-1	TGTGCTAGTGTCCACGGGACAGGGTTTAGAGCTTTCTTT	CASVHGTGFRAFF
NA	NA	TRBV6-5	TRBJ2-1	TGTGCCAGCAGTTACCCCCGACAGTTCTTC	CASSYPRQFF
few	NA	TRBV10-3	TRBJ1-2	TGTGCCATCAGGCGGGTACAGGGAGACTATGGCTACACCTTC	CAIRRVQGDYGYTF
NA	NA	TRBV11-2	TRBJ1-6	TGTGCCAGCAGCTTAGACCGGGGTAATTCACCCCTCCACTTT	CASSLDRGNSPLHF
NA	NA	TRBV6-8	TRBJ2-7	TGTGCCAGCAGTACCTATTCTTGGGGCTACGAGCAGTACTTC	CASSTYSWGYEQYF
NA	TRBD2	TRBV19	TRBJ2-3	TGTGCCAGTAGTACAAGACTAGCGGGTACGTTGGATACGCAGTATTTT	CASSTRLAGTLDTQYF
NA	NA	TRBV6-1	TRBJ1-2	TGTGCCAGCAGTGAAATACAGGGAATCTATGGCTACACCTTC	CASSEIQGIYGYTF
NA	NA	TRBV2	TRBJ2-7	TGTGCCAGCAGTTACCGGGACACTTCCTACGAGCAGTACTTC	CASSYRDTSYEQYF
NA	NA	TRBV6-6	TRBJ2-7	TGTGCCAGCAGTCAAAACTACGAGCAGTACTTC	CASSQNYEQYF
few	NA	TRBV5-1	TRBJ1-1	TGCGCCAGCAGCTTGGCCGGGGGGAAGAACACTGAAGCTTTCTTT	CASSLAGGKNTEAFF
few	TRBD2	TRBV7-9	TRBJ2-5	TGTGCCAGCAGCTTAACTAGCGGGAGGGCAGAGACCCAGTACTTC	CASSLTSGRAETQYF
NA	NA	TRBV15	TRBJ2-7	TGTGCCACCAGCAGAGATTCTAGAACCTACGAGCAGTACTTC	CATSRDSRTYEQYF
NA	TRBD1	TRBV4-1	TRBJ1-4	TGCGCCAGCAGCCCCGCCGGGACAGGCTCTGAAAAACTGTTTTTT	CASSPAGTGSEKLFF
NA	TRBD1	TRBV18	TRBJ2-2	TGTGCCAGCTCACAGACCGGGACAGGGAACACCGGGGAGCTGTTTTTT	CASSQTGTGNTGELFF
NA	TRBD2	TRBV7-3	TRBJ2-1	TGTGCCAGCAGCTTAAGTTGGCTAGCGGGGTACAATGAGCAGTTCTTC	CASSLSWLAGYNEQFF